These 11 T cell receptor beta chains came from one sample sequenced in a study of tumor-infiltrating lymphocytes in primary liver carcinoma. Co-extraction of both nucleic acids (RNA and DNA) used roughly 19-33 mg of unsorted bulk tissue. The investigators made TCR beta cDNA from 500 ng total RNA, using a constant-region primer. Sequencing libraries for TCR beta derived from three nested multiplex PCR rounds that used slightly modified ARM-PCR. For roughly 10 cycles apiece, the opening two PCR rounds ran with TRBV1-TRBV30 forward primers and a C-beta reverse primer. TCRdb reprocessed the multiplex PCR reads with MiXCR, giving one entry per CDR3 protein. The table shows 20,000 to 30,000 distinct CDR3 sequences, with approximately 80% occurring only once. The sequencing input was liver tumor tissue from sampling region 5. Stated subset: tumor region T5, tumor centre. The receptors derive from a woman aged 25 to 39 with primary liver carcinoma and hepatitis B virus infection.

This rearrangement joins TRBV30 to TRBJ2-3, with TRBD1 matching over 7 bases. CDR1 is GTSNPN and CDR2 is SVGIG in the germline V gene (reference sequence). The CDR3 totals 12 residues. V lost 2 bases and J lost 8; bases outside the gene matches: 4. Here the CDR3 reads CAWSIRDSTQYF. In DNA form, the CDR3 reads TGTGCCTGGAGTATACGGGACAGTACGCAGTATTTT.

Notes on this clonotype: A much larger clone differs from this one at a single base, so this may be a read error. The chain uses TRBV10-3 and TRBJ2-7, with 8 positions matching TRBD2. J lost 6 bases, V lost 7 bases, and 8 bases had no gene match. This CDR3 is built from 13 residues. Germline CDR1 reads ENHRY; CDR2 reads SYGVKD. This CDR3 reads CAIKSAGAGEQYF. In DNA, the CDR3 is TGTGCCATCAAATCAGCGGGAGCAGGCGAGCAGTACTTC.

A note on this clonotype: The conserved final phenylalanine or tryptophan is absent from the CDR3, which likely points to a read error. The V gene is TRBV10-3, the J gene TRBJ2-5; no reliable D call. CDR1 ENHRY and CDR2 SYGVKD come from the germline V gene. This CDR3 is 15 amino acids long. The CDR3 protein is CAVSESATGQETQYL. The CDR3 nucleotides read TGTGCCGTCAGTGAGTCGGCTACCGGACAAGAGACCCAGTACCTC.

This clonotype has ten or more counts. V gene TRBV7-9 combines with J gene TRBJ2-2; D remains unclear. Germline CDR1 is SEHNR and CDR2 is FQNEAQ (reference sequence). CDR3 length: 16 residues. The V end lost 2 bases, the J end lost 2 bases, and 12 bases lay between the germline ends. DNA for the CDR3: TGTGCCAGCAGCTTATTGGGGTCCCCTAACACCGGGGAGCTGTTTTTT. Translated: CASSLLGSPNTGELFF.

Points on this clonotype: A read error may account for a junction end that differs from germline. The CDR3 DNA reads TGTGCCAACAGCTTAAGGGGCTGGGTAATTTGGGAGACCCAGTACTTC. As protein: CANSLRGWVIWETQYF. The chain carries TRBV13 and TRBJ2-5, with D perhaps TRBD1 (5 bases). The CDR3 extends over 16 amino acids. Germline CDR1 PRHDT, CDR2 FYEKMQ (reference sequence). Full variable domain (remainder filled in from reference TRBV13 and TRBJ2-5): AAGVIQSPRHLIKEKRETATLKCYPIPRHDTVYWYQQGPGQDPQFLISFYEKMQSDKGSIPDRFSAQQFSDYHSELNMSSLELGDSALYFCANSLRGWVIWETQYFGPGTRLLVL.

Turning to this clonotype: One junction end does not reproduce the germline sequence, and a read error may be involved. The CDR3 here is CISSPGDSSQGVQETQYF. Written as DNA, the CDR3 is TGTATCAGCAGCCCGGGGGATTCTAGCCAGGGTGTGCAAGAGACCCAGTATTTC. This chain joins TRBV11-3 and TRBJ2-5; tentatively, D is TRBD2 (6 bases). CDR1 SGHNT and CDR2 YENEEA come from the germline V gene. The CDR3 runs 18 residues. Complete variable domain (other parts from reference TRBV11-3 and TRBJ2-5): EAGVVQSPRYKIIEKKQPVAFWCNPISGHNTLYWYLQNLGQGPELLIRYENEEAVDDSQLPKDRFSAERLKGVDSTLKIQPAELGDSAVYLCISSPGDSSQGVQETQYFGPGTRLLVL.

This chain joins TRBV6-5 and TRBJ2-2; 8 bases agree with TRBD1. The CDR3 runs 14 residues. In germline, CDR1 is MNHEY, CDR2 SVGAGI. The CDR3 coding sequence is TGTGGCAGTCCGCGGACAGGGTTCACCGGGGAGCTGTTTTTT. It codes for CGSPRTGFTGELFF.

The chain combines TRBV6-5 with TRBJ2-7, with D unclear. The CDR3 runs 15 residues. CDR1 MNHEY and CDR2 SVGAGI come from the germline V gene. Trimming pared 2 bases from V and 8 bases from J, leaving 19 bases between. CDR3 DNA sequence: TGTGCCAGCAGTTACAAGGGCAGCAGCTCCTTCAAGCAGTACTTC. Protein sequence: CASSYKGSSSFKQYF.

In this sample, this clonotype turned up once. This clone may be a read error of a much larger clone one base away. Written as DNA, the CDR3 is TGTGCCAGCAGTAACCGCGGGGATGGGTACGTACAGTTCTTC. Residues: CASSNRGDGYVQFF. The chain carries TRBV6-1 and TRBJ2-1; D is perhaps TRBD2 (6 bases). CDR1 and CDR2 from the germline V gene are MNHNS and SASEGT. This CDR3 is built from 14 residues. V was cut by 5 bases and J by 13 bases, with 21 bases left in between.

This clonotype came up once. The junction and the germline gene differ at one end; a read error may be behind it. The chain recombines TRBV6-6 with TRBJ2-1; 11 bases match TRBD2. CDR1 and CDR2 from the germline V gene are MNHNY and SVGAGI (reference sequence). This CDR3 is 18 amino acids long. CDR3 in amino acids: CACSFYPEPGLAGYVQFF. The CDR3 DNA reads TGTGCCTGCAGTTTCTATCCAGAACCTGGACTAGCGGGCTATGTGCAGTTCTTC.

A remark on this clonotype: One end of the junction fails to match germline, which may point to a read error. The chain links TRBV28 to TRBJ1-6; possibly TRBD1 for D (6 bases). This CDR3 is built from 15 residues. The germline V gene encodes CDR1 MDHEN and CDR2 SYDVKM. CDR3 residues: CARSFSHRGSSPLHF. CDR3 coding DNA: TGTGCCAGAAGTTTTTCCCATAGGGGGAGTTCACCCCTCCACTTC.